Below, one T cell receptor (beta chain) is given with its context. Its specificity is not known. These data are taken from a study of shared clonotypes between healthy human individuals. Study-wide points: Memory subsets generally showed lower estimated richness than naive subsets.

Profiled with immunoSEQ multiplex PCR; TCRdb holds only in-frame clones, not every one. The table includes roughly 1 million clones, 70% to 80% detected once. Germline CDR1 reads KGHSH; CDR2 reads LQKENI. The V and J ends lost 2 bases and 2 bases, in that order; junction bases with no gene match: 9. The CDR3 spans 17 residues. The chain recombines TRBV18 with TRBJ1-2; TRBD1 aligns across 9 bases. Sequenced sample: memory CD4+ T cells sorted from blood. The sample's subset: CD45RA-negative fraction. The clonotype comes from a man between 18 and 29 years old in good health. The CDR3 sequence is CASSPRGQGLVNYGYTF. CDR3 coding DNA: TGTGCCAGCTCACCAAGGGGACAGGGTCTGGTGAACTATGGCTACACCTTC.